This is a list of T cell receptor beta chains from one sample in a study of shared clonotypes between healthy human individuals. The data were produced by immunoSEQ multiplex PCR, yet TCRdb's version contains in-frame clones alone and is incomplete. The top ten clones hold over 1.5% of a sample with about 2,100,000 clones, about 92% of them seen once. The specimen was naive CD8+ T cells from PBMCs. The receptors stem from a man younger than 35 in good health. Some clones in this sample may be carry-over from other donors' samples. Each CDR3 is given with its conserved first and last residue. The order of the fields is CDR3 protein, CDR3 DNA, D gene, V gene, clone size, J gene. The D gene is left open where the match is weak. Some rows have no size entry. The others give once, few or many, or a class for an expanded clone.

CDR3: CASSQVRGIPNYGYTF
DNA: TGTGCCAGCAGCCAGGTGAGGGGGATTCCTAACTATGGCTACACCTTC
D: NA
V: TRBV7-3
size: NA
J: TRBJ1-2

CDR3: CASPDRPREFTDQNEKLFF
DNA: TGTGCCAGCCCGGACAGGCCAAGAGAATTTACTGACCAAAATGAAAAACTGTTTTTT
D: TRBD1
V: TRBV27
size: NA
J: TRBJ1-4

CDR3: CASSSRTGRESETQYF
DNA: TGTGCCAGCAGCTCCCGTACGGGGCGGGAGTCAGAGACCCAGTACTTC
D: TRBD2
V: TRBV7-2
size: NA
J: TRBJ2-5

CDR3: CASSYTLGRGGEQYF
DNA: TGTGCCAGCAGTTACACCCTGGGCAGAGGGGGCGAGCAGTACTTC
D: NA
V: TRBV6-5
size: NA
J: TRBJ2-7

CDR3: CASSMLSSDTQYF
DNA: TGTGCCAGTAGTATGCTTAGCTCCGATACGCAGTATTTT
D: NA
V: TRBV19
size: NA
J: TRBJ2-3

CDR3: CASRPAGLAVYNEQFF
DNA: TGTGCCAGCAGGCCAGCCGGACTAGCGGTCTACAATGAGCAGTTCTTC
D: TRBD2
V: TRBV27
size: NA
J: TRBJ2-1

CDR3: CASSQEDKYEQYF
DNA: TGCGCCAGCAGCCAAGAGGACAAGTACGAGCAGTACTTC
D: NA
V: TRBV4-1
size: NA
J: TRBJ2-7

CDR3: CASSLRAGPGYEQYF
DNA: TGCGCCAGCAGCTTAAGGGCAGGACCGGGGTACGAGCAGTACTTC
D: NA
V: TRBV5-1
size: NA
J: TRBJ2-7

CDR3: CASSDTPGRSNTEAFF
DNA: TGTGCCAGCAGCGATACGCCGGGACGGTCGAACACTGAAGCTTTCTTT
D: NA
V: TRBV2
size: NA
J: TRBJ1-1

CDR3: CASSPQITTTGTYEQYF
DNA: TGTGCCAGCAGCCCGCAAATTACAACGACAGGAACTTACGAGCAGTACTTC
D: NA
V: TRBV7-9
size: NA
J: TRBJ2-7

CDR3: CASSLTGSNYGYTF
DNA: TGTGCCAGCAGTCTAACAGGTTCTAACTATGGCTACACCTTC
D: NA
V: TRBV6-5
size: once
J: TRBJ1-2

CDR3: CASSLDSLGAGELFF
DNA: TGCGCCAGCAGCTTAGATTCTCTCGGGGCCGGGGAGCTGTTTTTT
D: NA
V: TRBV5-1
size: NA
J: TRBJ2-2

CDR3: CASSLGGSTYEQYF
DNA: TGTGCCAGCAGCTTAGGTGGCAGTACCTACGAGCAGTACTTC
D: NA
V: TRBV7-9
size: NA
J: TRBJ2-7

CDR3: CASSGRQSGNEQFF
DNA: TGTGCCAGCAGCGGAAGGCAGTCTGGCAATGAGCAGTTCTTC
D: NA
V: TRBV9
size: NA
J: TRBJ2-1

CDR3: CASSLGTFSYEQYF
DNA: TGTGCCAGCAGCCTTGGGACCTTCTCCTACGAGCAGTACTTC
D: NA
V: TRBV5-6
size: NA
J: TRBJ2-7

CDR3: CASSFRQGLNTEAFF
DNA: TGTGCCAGCAGCTTCAGACAGGGCTTGAACACTGAAGCTTTCTTT
D: TRBD1
V: TRBV11-2
size: NA
J: TRBJ1-1

CDR3: CASSLTVGTGGNTGELFF
DNA: TGTGCCAGCAGCTTAACGGTGGGGACAGGGGGCAACACCGGGGAGCTGTTTTTT
D: TRBD1
V: TRBV7-3
size: NA
J: TRBJ2-2

CDR3: CASKAGTGGTFQPQHF
DNA: TGTGCCAGCAAAGCCGGGACAGGGGGTACTTTTCAGCCCCAGCATTTT
D: TRBD1
V: TRBV27
size: NA
J: TRBJ1-5

CDR3: CSVGANSYEQYF
DNA: TGCAGCGTTGGGGCGAATTCCTACGAGCAGTACTTC
D: NA
V: TRBV29-1
size: NA
J: TRBJ2-7

CDR3: CASSSWQALQETQYF
DNA: TGTGCCAGCAGTTCTTGGCAGGCACTCCAAGAGACCCAGTACTTC
D: NA
V: TRBV28
size: NA
J: TRBJ2-5

CDR3: CASSSPSSEETQYF
DNA: TGTGCCAGCAGCTCCCCCTCTAGCGAAGAGACCCAGTACTTC
D: NA
V: TRBV5-6
size: NA
J: TRBJ2-5

CDR3: CASSWGSTYEQYF
DNA: TGTGCCAGCAGTTGGGGGAGTACCTACGAGCAGTACTTC
D: NA
V: TRBV27
size: NA
J: TRBJ2-7

CDR3: CASNGLAVNEQFF
DNA: TGTGCCAGTAATGGACTAGCGGTCAATGAGCAGTTCTTC
D: TRBD2
V: TRBV19
size: NA
J: TRBJ2-1

CDR3: CASSLAPNFHEQFF
DNA: TGTGCCAGCAGCTTGGCGCCGAACTTCCATGAGCAGTTCTTC
D: NA
V: TRBV5-6
size: NA
J: TRBJ2-1

CDR3: CASSPHGGGNTEAFF
DNA: TGTGCCAGCAGCCCACACGGTGGGGGGAACACTGAAGCTTTCTTT
D: NA
V: TRBV7-9
size: few
J: TRBJ1-1

CDR3: CATSRVGSEGRAFF
DNA: TGTGCCACCAGCAGAGTAGGATCGGAAGGCCGGGCTTTCTTT
D: NA
V: TRBV15
size: NA
J: TRBJ1-1

CDR3: CASSPRRTEAFF
DNA: TGTGCCAGCAGTCCCCGTCGGACTGAAGCTTTCTTT
D: NA
V: TRBV6-5
size: NA
J: TRBJ1-1

CDR3: CASSIRRQALNTEAFF
DNA: TGTGCCAGTAGTATCAGAAGACAGGCCCTCAACACTGAAGCTTTCTTT
D: NA
V: TRBV19
size: once
J: TRBJ1-1

CDR3: CASSSMTSGSYEQYF
DNA: TGTGCCAGCAGTAGCATGACTAGCGGCTCCTACGAGCAGTACTTC
D: TRBD2
V: TRBV7-9
size: NA
J: TRBJ2-7

CDR3: CASSETLDRVVGDTQYF
DNA: TGTGCCAGCAGTGAGACATTGGACAGGGTCGTGGGAGATACGCAGTATTTT
D: TRBD1
V: TRBV2
size: once
J: TRBJ2-3

CDR3: CASSQGWGPVNENTEAFF
DNA: TGTGCCAGCAGCCAAGGGTGGGGTCCGGTCAACGAAAACACTGAAGCTTTCTTT
D: NA
V: TRBV7-3
size: NA
J: TRBJ1-1

CDR3: CASSLGEGSNQPQHF
DNA: TGTGCCAGCAGCTTGGGGGAGGGGAGCAATCAGCCCCAGCATTTT
D: NA
V: TRBV5-4
size: NA
J: TRBJ1-5

CDR3: CASSEPGGTEAFF
DNA: TGTGCCAGCAGTGAACCAGGGGGGACTGAAGCTTTCTTT
D: TRBD1
V: TRBV25-1
size: NA
J: TRBJ1-1

CDR3: CASSGTEYQETQYF
DNA: TGTGCCAGCTCCGGGACAGAGTACCAAGAGACCCAGTACTTC
D: TRBD1
V: TRBV27
size: NA
J: TRBJ2-5

CDR3: CASSHLLVGYEQYF
DNA: TGCGCCAGCAGCCACCTCCTGGTGGGGTACGAGCAGTACTTC
D: NA
V: TRBV4-1
size: once
J: TRBJ2-7

CDR3: CASSPGSGNTIYF
DNA: TGTGCCAGCAGTCCCGGGAGTGGAAACACCATATATTTT
D: NA
V: TRBV28
size: NA
J: TRBJ1-3

CDR3: CASSLAPLTLEQYF
DNA: TGTGCCAGCAGCTTAGCGCCTCTGACCCTCGAGCAGTACTTC
D: NA
V: TRBV7-8
size: NA
J: TRBJ2-7

CDR3: CASSEGSYGYTF
DNA: TGTGCCAGCAGCGAGGGGTCCTATGGCTACACCTTC
D: NA
V: TRBV6-1
size: NA
J: TRBJ1-2

CDR3: CASTSAGTGVNEQFF
DNA: TGTGCCAGCACCTCGGCCGGGACAGGGGTGAATGAGCAGTTCTTC
D: TRBD1
V: TRBV7-9
size: NA
J: TRBJ2-1

CDR3: CASSPDPLTTSVFWNEQFF
DNA: TGTGCCAGCAGCCCTGACCCACTAACGACTAGCGTCTTTTGGAATGAGCAGTTCTTC
D: TRBD2
V: TRBV7-9
size: NA
J: TRBJ2-1

CDR3: CASSLRTFPDSRGTQYF
DNA: TGTGCCAGCAGCTTACGTACTTTCCCCGACAGCCGGGGGACCCAGTACTTC
D: NA
V: TRBV7-7
size: NA
J: TRBJ2-5

CDR3: CASSLQGNEQFF
DNA: TGTGCCAGCAGTCTACAGGGGAATGAGCAGTTCTTC
D: TRBD1
V: TRBV7-9
size: NA
J: TRBJ2-1

CDR3: CASSSGQGAGDTQYF
DNA: TGCGCCAGCAGCTCGGGACAGGGAGCCGGAGATACGCAGTATTTT
D: TRBD1
V: TRBV5-1
size: NA
J: TRBJ2-3

CDR3: CASSLGAGAAYEQYF
DNA: TGTGCCAGCAGCTTAGGGGCAGGGGCGGCCTACGAGCAGTACTTC
D: NA
V: TRBV11-2
size: NA
J: TRBJ2-7

CDR3: CASRLGSGGAYEQYF
DNA: TGTGCCAGCAGGCTCGGGTCAGGGGGCGCTTACGAGCAGTACTTC
D: TRBD1
V: TRBV27
size: NA
J: TRBJ2-7

CDR3: CASSQASGRAYEQYF
DNA: TGTGCCAGCAGCCAAGCTAGCGGGAGGGCCTACGAGCAGTACTTC
D: TRBD2
V: TRBV4-2
size: NA
J: TRBJ2-7

CDR3: CASSEQRPNTEAFF
DNA: TGTGCCAGCAGTGAACAGAGACCGAACACTGAAGCTTTCTTT
D: NA
V: TRBV5-4
size: NA
J: TRBJ1-1

CDR3: CASSVGGGNEQFF
DNA: TGTGCCAGCAGCGTAGGAGGTGGCAATGAGCAGTTCTTC
D: NA
V: TRBV9
size: NA
J: TRBJ2-1

CDR3: CASTNLEGGRWDEQYF
DNA: TGTGCCAGCACCAACCTAGAGGGCGGCCGATGGGACGAGCAGTACTTC
D: NA
V: TRBV27
size: NA
J: TRBJ2-7

CDR3: CASSWTSGRGDTQYF
DNA: TGTGCCAGCAGTTGGACTAGCGGGAGGGGGGATACGCAGTATTTT
D: TRBD2
V: TRBV27
size: NA
J: TRBJ2-3